This T cell receptor beta chain was found in a study of blood T cell repertoires in COVID-19 (dated by TCRdb to the early 2020s). Turning to the overall study: Samples from collaborators originated in the United States, Italy and Spain and spanned both the acute and convalescent phases of COVID-19. The material from the prospective study consisted of cDNA or gDNA derived from T cells, B-cell-depleted T cells, or PBMCs. Deeply sampled blood TCRbeta repertoires from subjects exposed to, actively infected with, or recovered from COVID-19 were included in the dataset. The repertoires were released in a freely available public database meant as a resource for research on the immune response to SARS-CoV-2. The samples were drawn from the first 160 participants of the ongoing ImmuneRACE study and from some 1,300 subjects provided by 6 global collaborators. Nearly every sample came with metadata listing a de-identified subject ID, COVID-19 status, age in years and sex. Where available, HLA class I and class II types were obtained from metadata supplied by the sample provider rather than from assay-based typing.

Collaborating institutions collected whole blood in K2EDTA tubes following their own protocols. For TCRbeta analysis, collaborators shipped samples as frozen whole blood, isolated PBMCs, or DNA extracted from either of those sample types. The immunoSEQ Assay, a bias-controlled multiplex PCR, was used to amplify TCRbeta CDR3 regions from genomic DNA. Per the original workflow: The number of nucleated cells in each sample was estimated from the amplification of reference gene primers within the assay. To quantify the absolute abundance of each unique TCRbeta CDR3 rearrangement, sequence reads were collapsed and filtered. Productive Simpson clonality was computed per sample as the square root of Simpson's diversity index over productive rearrangements. TCRdb's version of the immuneACCESS table is confined to in-frame rearrangements and falls short of the full clone set. An unresolved V gene accounts for under half of the shortfall where checked; the remainder is of unknown origin. That table is the source of V, J and clone size, and D and trimming were worked out from the DNA. The sample contains over 250,000 clones, roughly 77% of them found a single time. The leading ten clones occupy 2.5% to 4% of the sample.

Paper-wide results and their limitations: How much clinical and demographic metadata was included differed by source and by participant, and the metadata was provided uncurated.

Comment on this clone: Its specific antigen is unknown. Per-nucleotide qualities are absent, and no much larger clonotype sits a single base away.

The CDR3 covers 16 residues, taking in both the cysteine and the phenylalanine. The read is trimmed to its CDR3 DNA, 48 bases read in frame from base 1. Germline trimming: 0 bases from V, 0 bases from J; junction bases outside gene matches: 3. As encoded in the germline V gene, CDR1 is SGDLS while CDR2 is YYNGEE. The sequenced sample was peripheral blood. This sequence originates from a woman older than 75 with acute or convalescent COVID-19. Here the chain combines TRBV9 and TRBJ2-1; 7 central nucleotides agree with TRBD1. The DNA sequence is as follows: TGTGCCAGCAGCGTAGGACAGGGAATCTCCTACAATGAGCAGTTCTTC. Protein translation: CASSVGQGISYNEQFF.